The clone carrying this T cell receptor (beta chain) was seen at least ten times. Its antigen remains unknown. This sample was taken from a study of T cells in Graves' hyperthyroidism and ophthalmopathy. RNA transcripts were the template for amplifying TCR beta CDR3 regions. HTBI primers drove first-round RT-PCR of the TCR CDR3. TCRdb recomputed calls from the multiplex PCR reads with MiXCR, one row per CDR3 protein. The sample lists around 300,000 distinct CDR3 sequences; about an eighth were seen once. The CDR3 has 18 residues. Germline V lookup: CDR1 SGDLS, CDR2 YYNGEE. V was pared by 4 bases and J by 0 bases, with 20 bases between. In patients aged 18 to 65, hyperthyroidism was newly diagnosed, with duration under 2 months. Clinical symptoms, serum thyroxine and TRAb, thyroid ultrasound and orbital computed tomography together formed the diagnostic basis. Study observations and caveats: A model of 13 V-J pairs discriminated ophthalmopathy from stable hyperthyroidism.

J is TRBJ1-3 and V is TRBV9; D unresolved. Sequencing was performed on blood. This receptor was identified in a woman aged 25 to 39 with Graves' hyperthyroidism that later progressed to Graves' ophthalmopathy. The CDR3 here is CASSLAAEPYLSGNTIYF. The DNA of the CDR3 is TGTGCCAGCAGCCTGGCGGCAGAGCCCTATCTCTCTGGAAACACCATATATTTT.